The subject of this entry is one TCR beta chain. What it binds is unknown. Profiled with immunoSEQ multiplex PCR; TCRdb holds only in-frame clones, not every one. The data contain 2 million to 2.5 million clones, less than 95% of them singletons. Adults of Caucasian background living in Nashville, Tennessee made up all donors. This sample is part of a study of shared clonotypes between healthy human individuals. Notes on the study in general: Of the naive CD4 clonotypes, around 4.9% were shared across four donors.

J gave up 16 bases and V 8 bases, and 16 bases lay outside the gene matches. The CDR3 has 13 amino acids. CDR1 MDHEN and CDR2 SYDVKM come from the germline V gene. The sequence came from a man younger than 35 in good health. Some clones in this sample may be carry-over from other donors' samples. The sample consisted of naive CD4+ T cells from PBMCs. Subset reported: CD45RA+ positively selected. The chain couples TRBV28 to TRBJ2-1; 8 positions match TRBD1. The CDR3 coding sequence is TGTGCCAGCCTTCAATCCCGACAGGGGTTGGGCTTCTTC. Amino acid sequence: CASLQSRQGLGFF. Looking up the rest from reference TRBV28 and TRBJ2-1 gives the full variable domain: DVKVTQSSRYLVKRTGEKVFLECVQDMDHENMFWYRQDPGLGLRLIYFSYDVKMKEKGDIPEGYSVSREKKERFSLILESASTNQTSMYLCASLQSRQGLGFFGPGTRLTVL.